This T cell receptor beta chain was captured in a study of blood T cells in healthy people across ages. V shed 8 bases and J shed 4 bases, with 14 bases lying between them. The length of the CDR3 is 13 residues. Looked up from germline, CDR1 is MNHEY and CDR2 is SVGEGT. This clonotype was seen more than once but under ten times. Its specificity is unknown. Study-level findings and limits: Older age coincided with a roughly linear decline in TCR beta diversity per million T cells.

Isolation recovered at least 6.5 million PBMCs from every sample. Primers used in a second PCR of about 7 to 12 cycles were a sample-barcoded 5' primer and a J-beta primer mix. In TCRdb, the 5' RACE reads were re-called with MiXCR into one record per CDR3 protein. The sample has 550,000 to 800,000 distinct CDR3 sequences; about 30% are singletons. The chain carries TRBV6-2 or TRBV6-3 and TRBJ1-2; D perhaps matches TRBD1 (5 bases). Specimen: blood. The receptor comes from a woman aged 80 or over in good health. CDR3 loop: CASGEGTAYGYTF. Here the CDR3 DNA reads TGTGCCAGCGGGGAGGGGACGGCCTATGGCTACACCTTC.